This T cell receptor beta chain was identified during a study of blood T cell repertoires in COVID-19. Across the study: COVID-19 samples, acute and convalescent, were from the United States, Italy and Spain. From T cells, B-cell-depleted T cells, or PBMCs came the material, which was cDNA or gDNA.

Looked up from germline, CDR1 is LNHDA and CDR2 is SQIVND (reference sequence). The CDR3 spans 15 residues. Trimming shortened V by 3 bases and J by 4 bases, and 16 bases separated the two germline ends. The sample holds many counts of this clone. In the study's own analysis: Cell counts per sample came from amplifying reference gene primers. TCRdb keeps only in-frame clones here, not all; method: immunoSEQ multiplex PCR. The DNA gave D and trimming, while V, J and clone size come from that table. The repertoire holds tens of thousands of clones, with roughly three quarters as singletons. This TCR came from a woman aged 60-75 years with acute or convalescent COVID-19. Sequencing was performed on peripheral blood. The chain carries TRBV19 and TRBJ2-7; possibly TRBD1 for D (6 bases). The CDR3 reads CASSINSLGHYEQYF. The CDR3 bases are TGTGCCAGTAGTATCAACTCTCTGGGACATTACGAGCAGTACTTC.